These 5 T cell receptor beta chains were all obtained from the same sample, sequenced in a study of TIL therapy for anti-PD-1-resistant metastatic lung cancer. This was the immunoSEQ v3 assay. The data were produced by immunoSEQ multiplex PCR, yet TCRdb's version contains in-frame clones alone and is incomplete. The sample includes about 57,000 clones, 70% to 80% of them seen just once. Stated time point: pre-treatment sample, taken before nivolumab and TIL therapy. This sample comprised blood, obtained at baseline. The receptors derive from a woman between 25 and 85 years old with non-small cell lung cancer.

About this clone: Germline is not matched at one junction end, which may reflect a read error. The DNA of the CDR3 is TGTGCCAACAGCAACCGGGACAGTAATAATCCAGATACGCAGTATTTT. Translating gives CANSNRDSNNPDTQYF. V and J are TRBV11-3 and TRBJ2-3, with 7 bases that match TRBD1. CDR3 length: 16 residues. The germline CDR1 and CDR2 sequences are SGHNT and YENEEA.

The chain carries TRBV5-6 and TRBJ2-4; no reliable D call. With 0 bases removed from V and 0 bases from J, the gap between germline ends came to 7 bases. CDR3 length equals 15 residues. Germline V gene lookup returns CDR1 SGHDT and CDR2 YYEEEE. The CDR3 region is CASSLVLLAKNIQYF. In nucleotides, the CDR3 is TGTGCCAGCAGCTTGGTTCTGTTAGCCAAAAACATTCAGTACTTC.

Only one count was recorded for this clone. This chain connects TRBV6-1 to TRBJ1-1; D not resolved. The CDR3 runs to 11 residues. Germline V gene sequence: CDR1 MNHNS, CDR2 SASEGT. V lost 4 bases and J 11 bases, leaving 11 bases between the germline ends. In DNA form, the CDR3 reads TGTGCCAGCAGTGTGGGAGGTGTGGCTTTCTTT. It yields the protein CASSVGGVAFF.

Concerning this clone itself: Other DNA sequences within the sample encode an identical CDR3. V is TRBV7-2 and J is TRBJ1-3; D is undetermined. Trimming stripped 2 bases from V and 4 bases from J, with 9 bases between. This CDR3 has 14 residues. CDR1 SGHTA and CDR2 FQGNSA come from the germline V gene. The CDR3 DNA is TGTGCCAGCAGCTTATGGGGATCAGGAAACACCATATATTTT. Amino acid sequence: CASSLWGSGNTIYF.

The chain couples TRBV4-1 to TRBJ1-1; 7 bases are a match to TRBD1. The length of the CDR3 is 17 residues. Trimming took 4 bases from V and 5 from J; bases not matched to a gene: 16. The germline V gene encodes CDR1 MGHRA and CDR2 YSYEKL. The CDR3 here is CASSPLATGRRRTEAFF. The CDR3 nucleotides are TGCGCCAGCAGCCCCCTTGCGACAGGGCGCCGGAGGACTGAAGCTTTCTTT.